This T cell receptor (beta chain) is drawn from a study of blood T cell repertoires in COVID-19. Across the whole study: T cells, B-cell-depleted T cells, or PBMCs provided the cDNA or gDNA that served as material.

Clones were sequenced by immunoSEQ multiplex PCR, and TCRdb holds only the in-frame ones, with some missing. Of roughly 410,000 clones in the sample, over 75% were seen once. One Seattle source followed patients from active infection through their disease course. Germline V gene data show CDR1 as SGHTA and CDR2 as FQGTGA. Deletions cut 2 bases from V and 6 bases from J, with 10 bases between. This CDR3 spans 14 amino acids. The receptor was derived from a woman aged 55-69 years with COVID-19, enrolled during active disease. The source material was peripheral blood. The V gene is TRBV7-3, the J gene TRBJ2-2, with D possibly being TRBD2 (7 bases). The DNA of the CDR3 is TGTGCCAGCAGCTTAGGGAGGGGGTCCGGGGAGCTGTTTTTT. Its translation: CASSLGRGSGELFF.